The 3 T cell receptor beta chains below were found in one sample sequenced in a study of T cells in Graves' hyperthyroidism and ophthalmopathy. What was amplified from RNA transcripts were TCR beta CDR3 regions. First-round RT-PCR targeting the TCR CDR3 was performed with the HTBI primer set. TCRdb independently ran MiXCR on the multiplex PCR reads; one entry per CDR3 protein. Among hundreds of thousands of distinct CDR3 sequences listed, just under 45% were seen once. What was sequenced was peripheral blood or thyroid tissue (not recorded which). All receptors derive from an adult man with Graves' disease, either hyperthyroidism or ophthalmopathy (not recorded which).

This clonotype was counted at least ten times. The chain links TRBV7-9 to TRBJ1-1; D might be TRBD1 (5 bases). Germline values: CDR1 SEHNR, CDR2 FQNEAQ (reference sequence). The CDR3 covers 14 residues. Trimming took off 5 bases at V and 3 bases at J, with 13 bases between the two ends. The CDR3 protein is CASSARTPYTEAFF. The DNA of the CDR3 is TGTGCCAGCAGCGCCCGGACACCCTACACTGAAGCTTTCTTT.

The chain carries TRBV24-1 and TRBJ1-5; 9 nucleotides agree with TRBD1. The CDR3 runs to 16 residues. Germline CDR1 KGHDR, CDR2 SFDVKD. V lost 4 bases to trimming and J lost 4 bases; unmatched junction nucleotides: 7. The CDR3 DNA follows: TGTGCCACCAGTGAGACAACAGGGGGCCGGAATCAGCCCCAGCATTTT. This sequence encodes CATSETTGGRNQPQHF.

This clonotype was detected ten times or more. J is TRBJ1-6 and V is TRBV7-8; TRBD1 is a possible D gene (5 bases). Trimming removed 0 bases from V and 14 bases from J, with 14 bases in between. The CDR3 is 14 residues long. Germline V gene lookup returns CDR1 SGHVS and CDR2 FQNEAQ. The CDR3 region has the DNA TGTGCCAGCAGCTTAGCGGGGGGGACTCGGGCCCTCCACTTT. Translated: CASSLAGGTRALHF.